This note documents a single TCR beta chain sequence. This CDR3 is 17 amino acids long. V trimming: 5 bases; J trimming: 4 bases; junction bases outside the gene matches: 12. Looked up from germline, CDR1 is MDHEN and CDR2 is SYDVKM. This specimen belongs to a study of cytomegalovirus exposure and HLA in healthy donors. Among the donors, all were healthy bone marrow donors. The PCR used 60 Vbeta and 13 Jbeta primers. Generated by immunoSEQ multiplex PCR, the TCRdb table keeps only in-frame clones and is missing some. The sample holds some 150,000 clones; around 84% are singletons and the top ten take 2.5%.

This TCR was recovered from a boy aged 2 to 10 in good health and CMV-seronegative. Specimen: PBMCs. The chain carries TRBV28 and TRBJ2-2; TRBD1 aligns across 8 bases. CDR3 nucleotides: TGTGCCAGCAGTACTAGGCTCAGGGGGCTGGGCACCGGGGAGCTGTTTTTT. It codes for CASSTRLRGLGTGELFF.